The rows below give T cell receptor beta chains drawn from one sample of a study of blood T cell repertoires in COVID-19. Assay: immunoSEQ multiplex PCR; the TCRdb copy retains only in-frame clones and omits some. The sample holds 75,000 to 100,000 clones; more than 70% are singletons and the top ten take 20%. Sequencing input: peripheral blood. These receptors originate from a human donor in a cohort sampled during active COVID-19. The CDR3 runs from the conserved cysteine through the conserved F or W. The D gene is left open where the match is weak. Rows give clone size only sometimes, using once, few, many, or a class for an expanded clone.

>TRBV4-1|few|TRBJ1-1|-
TGCGCCAGCAGCCAGCTGGGGTATGGGGCCCGAACTGAAGCTTTCTTT
CASSQLGYGARTEAFF
>TRBV6-5|-|TRBJ1-5|-
TGTGCCAGCAGTTACAGGGGGGGTCAGCCCCAGCATTTT
CASSYRGGQPQHF
>TRBV6-2/TRBV6-3|-|TRBJ2-1|-
TGTGCCAGCAGTCCGGTGGATGAGCAGTTCTTC
CASSPVDEQFF
>TRBV4-3|-|TRBJ2-5|-
TGCGCCAGCAGCCACTCTAGCTGGGCCTCCGGCGAGACCCAGTACTTC
CASSHSSWASGETQYF
>TRBV5-4|-|TRBJ1-5|-
TGTGCCAGCAGCTCCGGCAGGTACCGGCAGCCCCAGCATTTT
CASSSGRYRQPQHF
>TRBV2|-|TRBJ1-1|TRBD1
TGTGCCAGGACCCGCCGACAGGGGGTCCCTGAAGCTTTCTTT
CARTRRQGVPEAFF
>TRBV7-8|-|TRBJ1-1|-
TGTGCCAGCAGCGCCGACAGAGGCACTGAAGCTTTCTTT
CASSADRGTEAFF
>TRBV2|-|TRBJ2-3|TRBD2
TGTGCCAGCTCCGCGGGAGTGCGTCGTACAGATACGCAGTATTTT
CASSAGVRRTDTQYF
>TRBV9|-|TRBJ2-5|-
TGTGCCAGCAGCCTTTGGGAGGCCCAAGAGACCCAGTACTTC
CASSLWEAQETQYF
>TRBV19|-|TRBJ2-1|-
TGTGCCAGTAGTACTCCTCGTAGCAACTATGAGCAGTTCTTC
CASSTPRSNYEQFF
>TRBV27|-|TRBJ2-2|TRBD2
TGTGCCAGCAGTTGGGGACTAGCGGGCACCGGGGAGCTGTTTTTT
CASSWGLAGTGELFF
>TRBV28|-|TRBJ1-1|-
TGTGCCAGCAGTTTATCCGCAGGGGCCCCCGGCGGTAAAACTTTCTTT
CASSLSAGAPGGKTFF
>TRBV19|-|TRBJ2-4|TRBD2
TGTGCCAGTAGTCCTTGGCGGGAGAGCAAAAACATTCAGTACTTC
CASSPWRESKNIQYF
>TRBV7-3|-|TRBJ2-5|TRBD2
TGTGCCAGCAGCTTAGAAGCTAGCGGGAGCCAAGAGACCCAGTACTTC
CASSLEASGSQETQYF
>TRBV10-3|-|TRBJ2-7|-
TGTGCCATCAGTGAGTCGGACAGCTTCGACGAGCAGTACTTC
CAISESDSFDEQYF
>TRBV7-9|-|TRBJ2-1|TRBD1
TGTGCCAGGGGTACAGGGGGCGATGAGCAGTTCTTC
CARGTGGDEQFF
>TRBV12-2|-|TRBJ1-3|-
TGTGCAAGTCGCTTATTGGTCCCCCGAGGTGCAAGTTTCGGAAACACCATATATTTT
CASRLLVPRGASFGNTIYF
>TRBV6-6|-|TRBJ2-7|TRBD2
TGTGCCAGCACTTTCGGACTAGCGGGACTCTCCTACGAGCAGTACTTC
CASTFGLAGLSYEQYF
>TRBV5-8|-|TRBJ1-1|-
TGTGCCAGCAGCCGACGGGGAGGGAACACTGAAGCTTTCTTT
CASSRRGGNTEAFF
>TRBV5-1|-|TRBJ2-2|-
TGCGCCAGCAGCTTGGCAAGGACACTTTCCACCGGGGAGCTGTTTTTT
CASSLARTLSTGELFF
>TRBV28|-|TRBJ2-5|TRBD2
TGTGCCAGCAGTTTAGTCAGCGGCGGGAGGGCCGAAAAGACCCAGTACTTC
CASSLVSGGRAEKTQYF
>TRBV12-3/TRBV12-4|-|TRBJ2-7|-
TGTGCCAGCAGTTGGGAGGGGGGCATACAGTACTTC
CASSWEGGIQYF
>TRBV7-3|-|TRBJ2-1|-
TGTGCCAGCAGCTTAGATACATACAATGAGCAGTTCTTC
CASSLDTYNEQFF
>TRBV6-5|once|TRBJ2-1|TRBD2
TGTGCCAGCAGTTGGGGGGGAGGATACAATGAGCAGTTCTTC
CASSWGGGYNEQFF
>TRBV24-1|-|TRBJ2-1|-
TGTGCCACCAGTGAACCCGGGGTGGGTGAGCAGTTCTTC
CATSEPGVGEQFF
>TRBV3-1/TRBV3-2|-|TRBJ1-1|-
TGTGCCAGCAGCCAAGGGGCGACAATAAACACTGAAGCTTTCTTT
CASSQGATINTEAFF
>TRBV9|-|TRBJ2-7|TRBD2
TGTGCCAGCAGCGGGAACCAGGGACTATACGAGCAGTACTTC
CASSGNQGLYEQYF
>TRBV28|-|TRBJ1-5|TRBD1
TGTGCCAGCAGTGTGGACAGGGAACATCAGCCCCAGCATTTT
CASSVDREHQPQHF
>TRBV9|-|TRBJ2-7|TRBD2
TGTGCCAGCAGCTTACGACTAGCGGACAACGAGCAGTACTTC
CASSLRLADNEQYF
>TRBV27|-|TRBJ2-3|TRBD1
TGTGCCAGCAGCCGCAGGGGGGATACGCAGTATTTT
CASSRRGDTQYF
>TRBV13|-|TRBJ2-1|TRBD2
TGTGCCAGCAGCTTGCCAGCTAGCGGGACCTACAATGAGCAGTTCTTC
CASSLPASGTYNEQFF
>TRBV6-2/TRBV6-3|-|TRBJ1-2|-
TGTGCCAGCAGTCCCACATCTGACTATGGCTACACCTTC
CASSPTSDYGYTF
>TRBV19|-|TRBJ1-4|-
TGTGCCAGTACTCAGAAGAGGAGGGGTGCTGAAAAACTGTTTTTT
CASTQKRRGAEKLFF
>TRBV9|-|TRBJ1-3|-
TGTGCCAGCAGCGCCAGAGGAGGACAGTCTGGAAACACCATATATTTT
CASSARGGQSGNTIYF
>TRBV7-7|-|TRBJ2-2|TRBD2
TGTGCCAGCAGCTTAGGAACTAGCGGGAGGACCGGGGAGCTGTTTTTT
CASSLGTSGRTGELFF
>TRBV9|once|TRBJ2-3|-
TGTGCCAGCAGCGTTAAGTCTTCTGGAGGGACCGGCACAGATACGCAGTATTTT
CASSVKSSGGTGTDTQYF
>TRBV2|-|TRBJ2-2|-
TGTGCCAGCTCCGGACAGATAAACACCGGGGAGCTGTTTTTT
CASSGQINTGELFF
>TRBV6-5|-|TRBJ1-5|TRBD1
TGTGCCAGCAGAGGACAGGGCAGGGGCAATCAGCCCCAGCATTTT
CASRGQGRGNQPQHF
>TRBV20-1|-|TRBJ1-1|-
TGCAGTGCTAGTCCCATCACTGAAGCTTTCTTT
CSASPITEAFF
>TRBV7-3|-|TRBJ2-2|-
TGTGCCAGCAGCTTAAATGCGGGACCGAACACCGGGGAGCTGTTTTTT
CASSLNAGPNTGELFF
>TRBV4-2|-|TRBJ2-1|-
TGTGCCAGCAGCCAAGAGGGCGCCGGGGCGGGGCCCTACAATGAGCAGTTCTTC
CASSQEGAGAGPYNEQFF
>TRBV7-7|-|TRBJ2-2|-
TGTGCCAGCAGCTTAGCGGGCCGGGGAAGCGGGGAGCTGTTTTTT
CASSLAGRGSGELFF
>TRBV9|-|TRBJ2-7|-
TGTGCCAGCAGCGTAGAAGCTGGTCTCTACGAGCAGTACTTC
CASSVEAGLYEQYF
>TRBV7-8|-|TRBJ2-7|TRBD2
TGTGCCAGCAGCTCCGTGGGGGGGGGACTTACCTACGAGCAGTACTTC
CASSSVGGGLTYEQYF
>TRBV9|-|TRBJ2-3|TRBD2
TGTGCCAGCAGCGCCCCGGGACTAGCGGGAGCAGATACGCAGTATTTT
CASSAPGLAGADTQYF
>TRBV3-1/TRBV3-2|once|TRBJ2-5|TRBD2
TGTGCCAGCAGCCAAGACCCCAATTTTGGCGGGAGGGCCAAGACCCAGTACTTC
CASSQDPNFGGRAKTQYF
>TRBV11-2|-|TRBJ2-6|-
TGTGCCAGCAGCTTATTCGGGATACAGCTCTCTGGGGCCAACGTCCTGACTTTC
CASSLFGIQLSGANVLTF
>TRBV28|-|TRBJ1-2|TRBD1
TGTGCCAGCAGTTCGCCTTCAGACAGGGAGGTGCGGGGCTACACCTTC
CASSSPSDREVRGYTF
>TRBV29-1|few|TRBJ2-2|TRBD1
TGCAGCGTTCGTTCCGGGACAGGGAGTACCGGGGAGCTGTTTTTT
CSVRSGTGSTGELFF
>TRBV2|-|TRBJ2-1|TRBD2
TGTGCCAGCAGTGCCCTAGCGGGATACGAGCAGTTCTTC
CASSALAGYEQFF
>TRBV7-2|-|TRBJ2-2|TRBD2
TGTGCCAGCAGCCCTCGGGGGGGGACGAACACCGGGGAGCTGTTTTTT
CASSPRGGTNTGELFF
>TRBV3-1/TRBV3-2|-|TRBJ2-5|TRBD1
TGTGCCAGCAGCCGGAACCAGGGGGTGTGGGAGACCCAGTACTTC
CASSRNQGVWETQYF